One sample yielded the 22 T cell receptor beta chains listed below, sequenced in a study of blood T cell repertoires in COVID-19. Data came from immunoSEQ multiplex PCR; TCRdb stores just in-frame clones and leaves some out. This table holds about 57,000 clones, approximately 85% found once. Source material: peripheral blood. These receptors came from a human donor in a cohort sampled during active COVID-19.

The chain links TRBV18 to TRBJ2-3, with D perhaps matching TRBD2 (5 bases). Germline lookup yields CDR1 KGHSH and CDR2 LQKENI. This CDR3 comprises 16 residues. Trimming stripped 3 bases from V and 2 bases from J, with 15 bases between. CDR3 DNA sequence: TGTGCCAGCTCACCGAGGGTAGCGAAGACCACAGATACGCAGTATTTT. Its protein product is CASSPRVAKTTDTQYF.

This chain uses TRBV14 with TRBJ1-1; D is ambiguous. The CDR3 runs to 13 residues. Per germline, CDR1 SGHDN and CDR2 FVKESK. Trimming left V 3 bases short and J 4 bases short, with 9 bases between. The CDR3 is CASSHQQSTEAFF. CDR3 bases: TGTGCCAGCAGCCACCAACAGAGCACTGAAGCTTTCTTT.

This rearrangement joins TRBV7-2 to TRBJ1-6, with TRBD1 identical over 8 bases. The V segment lost 5 bases and the J segment 10 bases; nucleotides outside the gene matches: 13. Germline CDR1 is SGHTA and CDR2 is FQGNSA. This CDR3 contains 16 residues. This CDR3 is CASSPWTGRRGSPLHF. The DNA for the CDR3 is TGTGCCAGCAGCCCCTGGACAGGGAGGAGGGGATCACCCCTCCACTTT. The whole variable domain, remainder taken from reference TRBV7-2 and TRBJ1-6, is GAGVSQSPSNKVTEKGKDVELRCDPISGHTALYWYRQSLGQGLEFLIYFQGNSAPDKSGLPSDRFSAERTGGSVSTLTIQRTQQEDSAVYLCASSPWTGRRGSPLHFGNGTRLTVT.

With respect to this clone: Distinct nucleotide sequences in the sample also encode this CDR3. The rearrangement uses TRBV11-2 and TRBJ2-5, with a possible D match to TRBD2 (7 bases). The germline V and J ends were trimmed by 3 bases and 5 bases, with 22 bases remaining between them. The CDR3 extends over 17 amino acids. Germline CDR1 and CDR2: SGHAT and FQNNGV. CDR3 nucleotides: TGTGCCAGCAGCTTTCTAGTCGGGGGCGGGGGTCGGGAGACCCAGTACTTC. This codes for CASSFLVGGGGRETQYF.

This chain uses TRBV27 with TRBJ2-2, with 11 bases lining up with TRBD2. V lost 2 bases to trimming and J lost 5 bases; unmatched junction nucleotides: 4. The length of the CDR3 is 16 residues. The germline V gene has CDR1 MNHEY and CDR2 SMNVEV (reference sequence). As DNA, the CDR3 is TGTGCCAGCAGTTTAAGGACTAGCGGGCCGACCGGGGAGCTGTTTTTT. It encodes CASSLRTSGPTGELFF.

The V and J genes are TRBV27 and TRBJ2-3; 14 bases line up with TRBD2. With V trimmed by 5 bases and J by 6 bases, 7 bases remained unmatched. The germline gives CDR1 MNHEY, CDR2 SMNVEV (reference sequence). The CDR3 runs 16 residues. The CDR3 coding sequence is TGTGCCAGCAGTAGACCGACTAGCGGGAGGGGGGATACGCAGTATTTT. Translation gives CASSRPTSGRGDTQYF.

The V gene is TRBV10-2, the J gene TRBJ1-5; a possible D gene is TRBD1 (6 bases). Germline CDR1 and CDR2: WSHSY and SAAADI. V lost 2 bases, J lost 4 bases, and 12 bases lay in between. There are 15 residues in the CDR3. The CDR3 nucleotides read TGCGCCAGCAGTGAGCATAGGACAGAGAATCAGCCCCAGCATTTT. It translates to CASSEHRTENQPQHF.

This clone was counted only a few times. The chain couples TRBV9 to TRBJ1-2; TRBD1 aligns across 12 bases. Germline trimming cut 4 bases from V and 4 bases from J; bases unmatched to any gene: 14. This CDR3 has 18 amino acids. Germline CDR1 and CDR2: SGDLS and YYNGEE. As DNA, the CDR3 is TGTGCCAGCAGCCCATCCAGCCCCCCGGGACAGGGGGCCTATGGCTACACCTTC. Its protein is CASSPSSPPGQGAYGYTF.

This sequence joins TRBV7-2 and TRBJ2-7, with D perhaps TRBD2 (5 bases). This CDR3 contains 14 residues. The germline gives CDR1 SGHTA, CDR2 FQGNSA. V was trimmed by 4 bases and J by 2 bases, leaving 12 bases between them. The CDR3, as DNA: TGTGCCAGCAGCTCCGGGCGGGCCGCCTACGAGCAGTACTTC. It is translated as CASSSGRAAYEQYF.

CDR3 bases: TGTGCCAGCCACAGGGGGGCAGACGAGCAGTACTTC. It is translated as CASHRGADEQYF. The chain has TRBV7-2 and TRBJ2-7, with 8 nucleotides matching TRBD1. This CDR3 has 12 residues. Germline lookup yields CDR1 SGHTA and CDR2 FQGNSA. The junction had 5 bases not matched to a gene; V was cut back by 8 bases and J by 5 bases.

The V gene is TRBV11-1, the J gene TRBJ2-7, with 8 bases identical to TRBD2. The CDR3 runs to 14 residues. Losses at the gene ends were 4 bases for V and 5 bases for J; bases not matched to a gene: 7. Germline loops: CDR1 SGHAT, CDR2 FQDESV (reference sequence). CDR3 nucleotides: TGTGCCAGCAGCTCCACAGCGGGGGCACACGAGCAGTACTTC. This encodes CASSSTAGAHEQYF.

The chain is built from TRBV5-1 and TRBJ2-3, with TRBD2 identical over 8 bases. V was pared by 4 bases and J by 3 bases, with 10 bases of the junction left unmatched. Germline assignment: CDR1 SGHRS and CDR2 YFSETQ. The CDR3 runs to 16 residues. CDR3 sequence (DNA): TGCGCCAGCAGCCTTCCACCGGGGGGGGCTACAGATACGCAGTATTTT. Translated, it gives CASSLPPGGATDTQYF. The complete variable domain, with remaining parts taken from reference TRBV5-1 and TRBJ2-3, reads KAGVTQTPRYLIKTRGQQVTLSCSPISGHRSVSWYQQTPGQGLQFLFEYFSETQRNKGNFPGRFSGRQFSNSRSEMNVSTLELGDSALYLCASSLPPGGATDTQYFGPGTRLTVL.

The chain combines TRBV5-1 with TRBJ1-2; 9 positions agree with TRBD1. Germline CDR1 is SGHRS and CDR2 is YFSETQ. CDR3 length: 13 residues. Unmatched junction bases numbered 7, after V lost 5 bases and J lost 8 bases. CDR3 nucleotide sequence: TGCGCCAGCAGTCGGGACAGGGTACTAGGCTACACCTTC. The encoded protein is CASSRDRVLGYTF.

The chain couples TRBV3-1 (or the pseudogene TRBV3-2) to TRBJ1-2; TRBD1 is a possible D gene (6 bases). Germline CDR1 and CDR2: LGHDT and YNNKEL (reference sequence). Deletions cut 4 bases from V and 4 bases from J, with 13 bases between. CDR3 length equals 14 residues. Here the CDR3 reads CASSPPRRGYGYTF. In DNA, the CDR3 is TGTGCCAGCAGCCCCCCACGCAGGGGCTATGGCTACACCTTC.

The chain combines TRBV4-1 with TRBJ2-3; 8 bases are a match to TRBD2. Trimming at V came to 4 bases and at J to 4 bases, leaving 10 bases not matched to a gene. The CDR3 has 16 residues. Germline V gene sequence: CDR1 MGHRA, CDR2 YSYEKL. This chain's CDR3 is CASSLSGSGSADTQYF. CDR3 DNA: TGCGCCAGCAGCCTAAGCGGGAGCGGGAGCGCAGATACGCAGTATTTT.

The CDR3 loop reads CASSQRWAGGVQETQYF. For the CDR3, the DNA is TGCGCCAGCAGCCAGAGGTGGGCGGGGGGCGTCCAAGAGACCCAGTACTTC. The chain carries TRBV4-1 and TRBJ2-5; 8 positions match TRBD2. J gave up 1 base and V 3 bases, and 10 bases lay outside the gene matches. The length of the CDR3 is 17 residues. Germline assignment: CDR1 MGHRA and CDR2 YSYEKL.

This clone was seen once. DNA of the CDR3: TGTGCCAGCAGACACAGGGTCAACACTGAAGCTTTCTTT. Encoded protein: CASRHRVNTEAFF. The rearrangement uses TRBV6-5 and TRBJ1-1, with a weak D call TRBD1 (6 bases). Germline V gene data show CDR1 as MNHEY and CDR2 as SVGAGI. This CDR3 has 13 amino acids. Trimming shortened V by 6 bases and J by 2 bases, and 10 bases separated the two germline ends.

The CDR3 nucleotides are TGTGCCAGCTCACCTCGGACAGGGGATGGTGAAAAACTGTTTTTT. Encoded protein: CASSPRTGDGEKLFF. The gene calls are TRBV18 and TRBJ1-4; TRBD1 matches 9 bases. The CDR3 totals 15 residues. Germline V gene data show CDR1 as KGHSH and CDR2 as LQKENI. Trimming cost V 3 bases and J 7 bases; bases outside gene matches: 6.

The J gene is TRBJ2-7, the V gene TRBV29-1; 9 bases align to TRBD1. The CDR3 consists of 14 residues. Germline V gene lookup returns CDR1 SQVTM and CDR2 ANQGSEA. V trimming: 5 bases; J trimming: 4 bases; junction bases outside the gene matches: 9. The chain's CDR3 is CSVRGQGRGYEQYF. The CDR3 region has the DNA TGCAGCGTTCGCGGACAGGGGCGAGGTTACGAGCAGTACTTC.

The chain's CDR3 is CASSSRQGSLAEAFF. CDR3 in DNA: TGTGCCAGCAGCTCCCGACAGGGTTCATTGGCTGAAGCTTTCTTT. The chain recombines TRBV7-2 with TRBJ1-1; 7 bases agree with TRBD1. The junction had 11 bases not matched to a gene; V was cut back by 4 bases and J by 6 bases. This CDR3 is built from 15 residues. The germline V gene encodes CDR1 SGHTA and CDR2 FQGNSA.

This chain connects TRBV3-1 (or the pseudogene TRBV3-2) to TRBJ2-4; 7 positions agree with TRBD1. V shed 3 bases, J shed 1 base, and the junction held 12 bases outside the gene matches. The germline gives CDR1 LGHDT, CDR2 YNNKEL (reference sequence). This CDR3 spans 18 amino acids. The CDR3 protein is CASSHKGAGQRAKNIQYF. CDR3 DNA: TGTGCCAGCAGCCACAAGGGGGCAGGCCAACGCGCCAAAAACATTCAGTACTTC.

The V call is TRBV7-2, the J call TRBJ2-5, with 12 bases identical to TRBD2. J gave up 1 base and V 5 bases, and 5 bases lay outside the gene matches. The germline V gene encodes CDR1 SGHTA and CDR2 FQGNSA. This CDR3 comprises 16 residues. The chain's CDR3 is CASSGLAGTPQETQYF. The CDR3 nucleotides are TGTGCCAGCAGCGGACTAGCGGGAACCCCCCAAGAGACCCAGTACTTC.